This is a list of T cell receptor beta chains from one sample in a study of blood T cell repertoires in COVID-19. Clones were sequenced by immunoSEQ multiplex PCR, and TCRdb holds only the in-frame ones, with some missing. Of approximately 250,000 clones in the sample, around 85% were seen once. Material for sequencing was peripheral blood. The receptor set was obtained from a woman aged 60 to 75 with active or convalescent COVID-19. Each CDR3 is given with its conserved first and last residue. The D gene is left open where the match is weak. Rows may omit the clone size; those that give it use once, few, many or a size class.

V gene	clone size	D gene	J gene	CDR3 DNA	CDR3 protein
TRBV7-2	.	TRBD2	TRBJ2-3	TGTGCCAGCAGCTTAGGACCCGGGGGGGCAGCCACAGATACGCAGTATTTT	CASSLGPGGAATDTQYF
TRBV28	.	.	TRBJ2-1	TGTGCCAGCAGTCCTCCATGGCCGGGCTACAATGAGCAGTTCTTC	CASSPPWPGYNEQFF
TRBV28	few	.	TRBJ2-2	.	CASSSSTSWRGGELFF
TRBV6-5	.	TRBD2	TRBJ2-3	TGTGCCAGCAGTTCAGACCGCGGGGGGTACACAGATACGCAGTATTTT	CASSSDRGGYTDTQYF
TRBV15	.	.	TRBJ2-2	TGTGCCACCAGCAGAGATCCCCAGGGCACCGGGGAGCTGTTTTTT	CATSRDPQGTGELFF
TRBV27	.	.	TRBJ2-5	TGTGCCAGCAGGGCGGGCATCCAAGAGACCCAGTACTTC	CASRAGIQETQYF
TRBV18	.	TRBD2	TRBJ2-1	TGTGCCAGCTCATCCGCGACTAGCGGGGGGAAGTCCTACAATGAGCAGTTCTTC	CASSSATSGGKSYNEQFF
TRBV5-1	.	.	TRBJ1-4	TGCGCCAGCAGCCGTGATACAGGGACTAATGAAAAACTGTTTTTT	CASSRDTGTNEKLFF
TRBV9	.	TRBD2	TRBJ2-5	TGTGCCAGCAGCCTGGGAGCTAGCGGGTCCCAAGAGACCCAGTACTTC	CASSLGASGSQETQYF
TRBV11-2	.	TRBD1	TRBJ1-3	TGTGCCAGCAGCCCACAGGGGGCCATTTTCTCTGGAAACACCATATATTTT	CASSPQGAIFSGNTIYF
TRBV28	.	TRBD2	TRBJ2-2	TGTGCCAGCAGGGGGGGGAAGGGCACCGGGGAGCTGTTTTTT	CASRGGKGTGELFF
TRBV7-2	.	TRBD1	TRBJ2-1	TGTGCCAGCAGCTTAATGACGACAGGGAGCTCCTACAATGAGCAGTTCTTC	CASSLMTTGSSYNEQFF
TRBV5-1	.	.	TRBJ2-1	TGCGCCAGCAGCTTGAATGCGCAGGGCAATGAGCAGTTCTTC	CASSLNAQGNEQFF
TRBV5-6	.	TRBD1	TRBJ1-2	TGTGCCAGCAACCCGGACAGGGGGCGAGGCTATGGCTACACCTTC	CASNPDRGRGYGYTF
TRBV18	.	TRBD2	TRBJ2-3	TGTGCCAGCTTACCAGGACTAGCGGGAGGGGCAGATACGCAGTATTTT	CASLPGLAGGADTQYF
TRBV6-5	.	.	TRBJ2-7	TGTGCCAGCAGCCCCGGGAGAGGGGCTTACGAGCAGTACTTC	CASSPGRGAYEQYF
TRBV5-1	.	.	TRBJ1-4	TGCGCCAGCAGCTTGGGGGGAGAGGGTGAAAAACTGTTTTTT	CASSLGGEGEKLFF
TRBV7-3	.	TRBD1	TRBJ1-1	TGTGCCAGCAGCTTAGGACAGGGGAACACTGAAGCTTTCTTT	CASSLGQGNTEAFF
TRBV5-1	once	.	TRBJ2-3	TGCGCCAGCGGGCGGGACAGACTGAACCCGGATACGCAGTATTTT	CASGRDRLNPDTQYF
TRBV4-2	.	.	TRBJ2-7	TGTGCCAGCAGCCAAGGCAGGAGGACGTTGGACCCGCAGTACTTC	CASSQGRRTLDPQYF
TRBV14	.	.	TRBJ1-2	TGTGCCAGCAGCCGCCAGGGTTTTTACGGTGGCTACACCTTC	CASSRQGFYGGYTF
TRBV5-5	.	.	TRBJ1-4	TGTGCCAGCAGCTTGGACAGGGCTAATGAAAAACTGTTTTTT	CASSLDRANEKLFF
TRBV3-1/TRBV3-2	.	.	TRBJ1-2	TGTGCCAGCAGCCAAGGGACACAGGGAGCTAACTATGGCTACACCTTC	CASSQGTQGANYGYTF
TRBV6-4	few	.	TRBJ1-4	TGTGCCAGCATAGGGAGGGATCGGCGAAAACTGTTTTTT	CASIGRDRRKLFF
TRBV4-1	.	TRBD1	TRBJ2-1	TGCGCCAGCAGCCAAGAGCCACAGGGGGCCCATGAGCAGTTCTTC	CASSQEPQGAHEQFF
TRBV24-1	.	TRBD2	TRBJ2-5	TGTGCCACCAGTGACCCTACTAGCGGGGGTTTGGAGACCCAGTACTTC	CATSDPTSGGLETQYF
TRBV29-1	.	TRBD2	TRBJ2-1	TGCAGCGTTGCTAGACTAGCGGGAGGGCCAATTTTGGATGAGCAGTTCTTC	CSVARLAGGPILDEQFF
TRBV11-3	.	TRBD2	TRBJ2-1	TGTGCCAGCAGCTTAGGGACCGGGGCACGGGGGGATGAGCAGTTCTTC	CASSLGTGARGDEQFF
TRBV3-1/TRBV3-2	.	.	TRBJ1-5	TGTGCCAGCAGCCTACAGGGTCAGCCCCAGCATTTT	CASSLQGQPQHF
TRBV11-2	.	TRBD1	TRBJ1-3	TGTGCCAGCAGCCCCCACAGGGGGCTCGGGAACACCATATATTTT	CASSPHRGLGNTIYF
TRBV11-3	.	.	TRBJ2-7	TGTGCCAGCAGCTCCCGGACTAACTACGAGCAGTACTTC	CASSSRTNYEQYF
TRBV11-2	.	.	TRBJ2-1	TGTGCCAGCAGCTTATCTTCCGGCGGGGTGGGGAATGAGCAGTTCTTC	CASSLSSGGVGNEQFF
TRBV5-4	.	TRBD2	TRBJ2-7	TGTGCCAGCAGGAAAGCGGGAGGGCCCGGAGGCGAGCAGTACTTC	CASRKAGGPGGEQYF
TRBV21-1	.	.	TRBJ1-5	TGTGCCAGCAGCACCACCGGGGGTGGGTGCAATCAGCCCCAGCATTTT	CASSTTGGGCNQPQHF
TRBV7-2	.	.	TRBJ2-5	TGTGCCAGCAGCTTAGGCTCTAGCGAAGAGACCCAGTACTTC	CASSLGSSEETQYF
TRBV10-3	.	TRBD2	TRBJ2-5	TGTGCCATCAGTCAAAGCGGGGCCAACCAAGAGACCCAGTACTTC	CAISQSGANQETQYF
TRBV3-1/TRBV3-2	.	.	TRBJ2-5	TGTGCCAGCAGCCAAGATCGAGTTGGGACCCAGTACTTC	CASSQDRVGTQYF
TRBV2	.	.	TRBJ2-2	TGTGCCACAAAGGACACCCCCAACCTGGACGCCGGGGAGCTGTTTTTT	CATKDTPNLDAGELFF
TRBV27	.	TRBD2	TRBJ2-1	TGTGCCAGCAGTTTAACAGCGGGAGTAGTGTACAATGAGCAGTTCTTC	CASSLTAGVVYNEQFF
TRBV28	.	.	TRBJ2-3	TGTGCCAGCAACGGCAGGGGTCCAGATACGCAGTATTTT	CASNGRGPDTQYF
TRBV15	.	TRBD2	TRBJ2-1	TGTGCCACCAGCAGAGATGGGCTAGCGGGAGGTCCCGTCTACAATGAGCAGTTCTTC	CATSRDGLAGGPVYNEQFF
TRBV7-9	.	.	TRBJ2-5	TGTGCCAGCAGCTTTTTACGAAACCCTCAGTGGGGACATGTGAAGACCCAGTACTTC	CASSFLRNPQWGHVKTQYF
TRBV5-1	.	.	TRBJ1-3	TGCGCCAGCAGCTTGGCCGGGGTAGAAAGGGGAAACACCATATATTTT	CASSLAGVERGNTIYF
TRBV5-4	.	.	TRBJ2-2	TGTGCCAGCAGCACCCCGGGCGGGGCTGAAGGCGGGGAGCTGTTTTTT	CASSTPGGAEGGELFF
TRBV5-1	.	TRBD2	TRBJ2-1	TGCGCCAGCAGCCCCACACTAGCGGGAGGAGAGAATGAGCAGTTCTTC	CASSPTLAGGENEQFF
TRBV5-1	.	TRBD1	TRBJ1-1	TGCGCCAGCAGCTGGGGACAGGGGGCGGGTGAAGCTTTCTTT	CASSWGQGAGEAFF
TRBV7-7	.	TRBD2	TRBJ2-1	TGTGCTAGCAGCCCGATAGCGGGAGGCCACAATGAGCAGTTCTTC	CASSPIAGGHNEQFF
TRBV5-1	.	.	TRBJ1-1	TGCGCCAGCAGCCAGGGGACGGTGAACACTGAAGCTTTCTTT	CASSQGTVNTEAFF
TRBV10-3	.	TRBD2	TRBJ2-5	TGTGCCATCAGTGAGAGACTAGCGGGGGGTCAAGAGACCCAGTACTTC	CAISERLAGGQETQYF